This TCR beta chain was profiled in a study of T cells in Graves' hyperthyroidism and ophthalmopathy. General study points: Most expanded thyroid clonotypes above 0.001 recurred in blood. Ophthalmopathy cases were set apart from stable hyperthyroidism by a 13 V-J model.

PBMCs were obtained from approximately 9.2 ml fresh peripheral blood. From RNA transcripts, TCR beta CDR3 regions were amplified. The study used the HTBI primer set for a first-round RT-PCR of the TCR CDR3. TCRdb fed the multiplex PCR reads into MiXCR, producing one record per CDR3 protein. In the table there are 480,000 or so distinct CDR3 sequences, around an eighth of which are singletons. This CDR3 has 15 amino acids. The V end was cut by 2 bases, the J end by 1 base, with 13 bases between. Germline assignment: CDR1 SGHRS and CDR2 YFSETQ. As concerns this clonotype: What it binds is unknown.

The V and J genes are TRBV5-1 and TRBJ2-7; D is undetermined. The sequence derives from a woman between 18 and 30 years old with Graves' hyperthyroidism. Sequenced input: blood. CDR3 in amino acids: CASSLRWGSSYEQYF. In DNA form, the CDR3 reads TGCGCCAGCAGCTTAAGGTGGGGTAGTTCCTACGAGCAGTACTTC. Full variable domain (remainder filled in from reference TRBV5-1 and TRBJ2-7): KAGVTQTPRYLIKTRGQQVTLSCSPISGHRSVSWYQQTPGQGLQFLFEYFSETQRNKGNFPGRFSGRQFSNSRSEMNVSTLELGDSALYLCASSLRWGSSYEQYFGPGTRLTVT.